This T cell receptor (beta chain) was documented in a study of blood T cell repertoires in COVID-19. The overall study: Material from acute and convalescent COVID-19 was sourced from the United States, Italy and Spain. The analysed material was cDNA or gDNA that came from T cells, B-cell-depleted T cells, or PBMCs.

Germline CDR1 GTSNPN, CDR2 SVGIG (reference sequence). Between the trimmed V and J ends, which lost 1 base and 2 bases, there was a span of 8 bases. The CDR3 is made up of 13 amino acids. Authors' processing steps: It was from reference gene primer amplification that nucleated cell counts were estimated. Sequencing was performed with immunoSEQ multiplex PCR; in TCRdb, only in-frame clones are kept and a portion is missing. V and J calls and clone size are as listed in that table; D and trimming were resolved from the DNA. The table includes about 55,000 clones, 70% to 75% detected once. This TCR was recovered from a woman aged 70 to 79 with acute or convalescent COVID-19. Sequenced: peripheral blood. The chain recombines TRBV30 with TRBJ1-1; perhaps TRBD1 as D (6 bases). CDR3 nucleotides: TGTGCCTGGAGTGGGACAGCCAACACTGAAGCTTTCTTT. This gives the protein CAWSGTANTEAFF.